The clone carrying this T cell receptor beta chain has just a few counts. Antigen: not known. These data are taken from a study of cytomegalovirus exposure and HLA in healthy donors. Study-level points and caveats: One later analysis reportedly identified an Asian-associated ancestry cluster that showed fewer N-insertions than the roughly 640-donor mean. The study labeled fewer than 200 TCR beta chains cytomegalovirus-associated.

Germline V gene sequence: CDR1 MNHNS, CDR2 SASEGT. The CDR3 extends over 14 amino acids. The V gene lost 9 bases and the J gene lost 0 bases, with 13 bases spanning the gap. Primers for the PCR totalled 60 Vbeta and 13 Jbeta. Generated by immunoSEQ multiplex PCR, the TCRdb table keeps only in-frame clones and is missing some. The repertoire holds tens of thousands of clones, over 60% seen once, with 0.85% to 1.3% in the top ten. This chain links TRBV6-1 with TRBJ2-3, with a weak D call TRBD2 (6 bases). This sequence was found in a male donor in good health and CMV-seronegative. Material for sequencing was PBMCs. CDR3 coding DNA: TGTGCCAGTACGGGACTGGCCAGCACAGATACGCAGTATTTT. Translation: CASTGLASTDTQYF.